This is a list of T cell receptor beta chains from one sample in a study of shared clonotypes between healthy human individuals. Profiling relied on immunoSEQ multiplex PCR, and the TCRdb table lists in-frame clones only, not all of them. The sample has about 560,000 clones, roughly four fifths seen once. The sample taken for sequencing was PBMCs. The receptors here all came from a middle-aged woman in good health. Some clones in this sample may be carry-over from other donors' samples. Both conserved end residues are part of each CDR3.

V gene | CDR3 protein
TRBV15 | CATSRDRGGGETQYF
TRBV15 | CATSRGVAGGNNEQYF
TRBV5-4 | CASQGLGVLWDTQYF
TRBV6-1 | CASSTYRGSTDTQYF
TRBV5-1 | CASSLTGGIGQPQHF
TRBV6-1 | CASSLERLGEQYF
TRBV30 | CAWNGRGDNEKLFF
TRBV11-3 | CASSLEGSKYEQYF
TRBV25-1 | CASSRQGARETQYF
TRBV7-2 | CASSFVVRGAFF
TRBV9 | CASSGSGRETQYF
TRBV16 | CASSQSYGGFLRGTEAFF
TRBV2 | CAGLRDRSGTQYF
TRBV30 | CAWRGMANTEAFF
TRBV7-9 | CASSLGREGGYTF
TRBV5-8 | CASTARISPYNEQFF